Listed below are T cell receptor beta chains from one sample, sequenced in a study of shared clonotypes between healthy human individuals. Assay used: immunoSEQ multiplex PCR; TCRdb lists only in-frame clones, some missing. The table has roughly 2.2 million clones, around 90% seen once. The sequencing sample was made of naive CD4+ T cells from PBMCs. These receptors came from a man between 18 and 35 years old in good health. Some clones in this sample may be carry-over from other donors' samples. Both conserved end residues are part of each CDR3. The D gene is left open where the match is weak. Clone size is stated in some rows and not others, as once, few, many or a class when expanded.

J gene: TRBJ1-4; clone size: once; V gene: TRBV9; D gene: -; CDR3 DNA: TGTGCCAGCAGCCCCCAACCGGCGGGTCGTAATGAAAAACTGTTTTTT; CDR3 protein: CASSPQPAGRNEKLFF
J gene: TRBJ1-1; clone size: -; V gene: TRBV5-1; D gene: -; CDR3 DNA: TGCGCCAGCACCCGAGGAACAGGGAACACTGAAGCTTTCTTT; CDR3 protein: CASTRGTGNTEAFF
J gene: TRBJ2-3; clone size: once; V gene: TRBV5-1; D gene: -; CDR3 DNA: TGCGCCAGCAGCTTGGAGCGAGTAGATACGCAGTATTTT; CDR3 protein: CASSLERVDTQYF
J gene: TRBJ2-3; clone size: -; V gene: TRBV28; D gene: TRBD2; CDR3 DNA: TGTGCCAGTCCTAGCGGGAACGCGCAGTATTTT; CDR3 protein: CASPSGNAQYF
J gene: TRBJ2-2; clone size: -; V gene: TRBV4-2; D gene: TRBD1; CDR3 DNA: TGTGCCAGCAGCCAGCAGGGGGCCGGGGAGCTGTTTTTT; CDR3 protein: CASSQQGAGELFF
J gene: TRBJ2-2; clone size: -; V gene: TRBV2; D gene: -; CDR3 DNA: TGTGCCAGCAGCCCTCTCCGCACCGGGGAGCTGTTTTTT; CDR3 protein: CASSPLRTGELFF
J gene: TRBJ2-5; clone size: -; V gene: TRBV5-1; D gene: -; CDR3 DNA: TGCGCCAGCAGCTTCCAGGGATTCGAAGAGACCCAGTACTTC; CDR3 protein: CASSFQGFEETQYF
J gene: TRBJ1-2; clone size: -; V gene: TRBV18; D gene: -; CDR3 DNA: TGTGCCAGCTCTGACTATGGGGCCAGTGTCTATGGCTACACCTTC; CDR3 protein: CASSDYGASVYGYTF
J gene: TRBJ2-1; clone size: -; V gene: TRBV6-1; D gene: -; CDR3 DNA: TGTGCCAGCAGTAGCGGATCTGACTCCTACAATGAGCAGTTCTTC; CDR3 protein: CASSSGSDSYNEQFF
J gene: TRBJ2-3; clone size: -; V gene: TRBV28; D gene: TRBD2; CDR3 DNA: TGTGCCAGCAGTTTATGGTCTAGCGGGAGTTTCTCAGATACGCAGTATTTT; CDR3 protein: CASSLWSSGSFSDTQYF
J gene: TRBJ2-5; clone size: -; V gene: TRBV19; D gene: -; CDR3 DNA: TGTGCCAGTAGTATGATAGGGTCAGGTGGAGAGACCCAGTACTTC; CDR3 protein: CASSMIGSGGETQYF
J gene: TRBJ2-3; clone size: -; V gene: TRBV14; D gene: -; CDR3 DNA: TGTGCCAGCAGCCAATGGACATACACAGATACGCAGTATTTT; CDR3 protein: CASSQWTYTDTQYF
J gene: TRBJ1-1; clone size: once; V gene: TRBV6-5; D gene: -; CDR3 DNA: TGTGCCAGCAGACGTTGGAGCACTGAAGCTTTCTTT; CDR3 protein: CASRRWSTEAFF
J gene: TRBJ1-4; clone size: -; V gene: TRBV19; D gene: TRBD1; CDR3 DNA: TGTGCCAGCACGACCACAGGGGGCGGTGGGTATGAAAAACTGTTTTTT; CDR3 protein: CASTTTGGGGYEKLFF
J gene: TRBJ1-1; clone size: -; V gene: TRBV5-1; D gene: -; CDR3 DNA: TGCGCCAGCTCCCCCACTTCTACCCAGAAAAAGAACACTGAAGCTTTCTTT; CDR3 protein: CASSPTSTQKKNTEAFF
J gene: TRBJ2-5; clone size: -; V gene: TRBV28; D gene: TRBD1; CDR3 DNA: TGTGCCAGCAGTCCAAACCTCGGGACAGGGGATAATCAGGAGACCCAGTACTTC; CDR3 protein: CASSPNLGTGDNQETQYF
J gene: TRBJ2-7; clone size: once; V gene: TRBV7-2; D gene: TRBD1; CDR3 DNA: TGTGCCAGCAGCCGGGGGACAGGGGGAATCTACGAGCAGTACTTC; CDR3 protein: CASSRGTGGIYEQYF
J gene: TRBJ2-7; clone size: -; V gene: TRBV6-5; D gene: -; CDR3 DNA: TGTGCCAGCAGTCTGACAGTGTCCTACGAGCAGTACTTC; CDR3 protein: CASSLTVSYEQYF
J gene: TRBJ2-2; clone size: -; V gene: TRBV15; D gene: TRBD2; CDR3 DNA: TGTGCCACCAGCAAAAAGCGGGAAGGCACCGGGGAGCTGTTTTTT; CDR3 protein: CATSKKREGTGELFF
J gene: TRBJ2-7; clone size: -; V gene: TRBV28; D gene: TRBD1; CDR3 DNA: TGTGCCACCACAGTTTCAGGTGTTGGAGGGGACAGGGGCGAGCAGTACTTC; CDR3 protein: CATTVSGVGGDRGEQYF
J gene: TRBJ2-3; clone size: -; V gene: TRBV6-1; D gene: -; CDR3 DNA: TGTGCCAGCAGTCAGGTAGCTCGAGATACGCAGTATTTT; CDR3 protein: CASSQVARDTQYF
J gene: TRBJ2-3; clone size: -; V gene: TRBV27; D gene: -; CDR3 DNA: TGTGCCAGCAGTTGGAGCACGGCCGCGTCGACGCAGTATTTT; CDR3 protein: CASSWSTAASTQYF
J gene: TRBJ2-1; clone size: -; V gene: TRBV9; D gene: -; CDR3 DNA: TGTGCCAGCAGCCAGGGTCCTTTAGACTGGTACAATGAGCAGTTCTTC; CDR3 protein: CASSQGPLDWYNEQFF
J gene: TRBJ1-1; clone size: few; V gene: TRBV2; D gene: -; CDR3 DNA: TGTGCCAGCAGTGAAGAAGGGCAGTACACTGAAGCTTTCTTT; CDR3 protein: CASSEEGQYTEAFF
J gene: TRBJ2-7; clone size: -; V gene: TRBV9; D gene: TRBD1; CDR3 DNA: TGTGCCAGCAGCCCCGGGGGGACAGGGGATTCCTACGAGCAGTACTTC; CDR3 protein: CASSPGGTGDSYEQYF
J gene: TRBJ2-7; clone size: -; V gene: TRBV5-6; D gene: TRBD2; CDR3 DNA: TGTGCCAGCAGCTTAACTAGCGGCACTACCTCCTACGAGCAGTACTTC; CDR3 protein: CASSLTSGTTSYEQYF
J gene: TRBJ2-7; clone size: -; V gene: TRBV21-1; D gene: -; CDR3 DNA: TGTGCCAGCAGCAAACCCCGCGTGGTAGCGGTCCTCTACGAGCAGTACTTC; CDR3 protein: CASSKPRVVAVLYEQYF
J gene: TRBJ2-6; clone size: -; V gene: TRBV5-4; D gene: -; CDR3 DNA: TGTGCCAGCAGCAATCACGGCGAGGGGGCCAACGTCCTGACTTTC; CDR3 protein: CASSNHGEGANVLTF
J gene: TRBJ2-2; clone size: -; V gene: TRBV5-1; D gene: -; CDR3 DNA: TGCGCCAGCAGCTCTACAGGACTGAACACCGGGGAGCTGTTTTTT; CDR3 protein: CASSSTGLNTGELFF
J gene: TRBJ2-7; clone size: -; V gene: TRBV7-8; D gene: TRBD1; CDR3 DNA: TGTGCCAGCAGCTTGGGCGACAGGGACACCTACGAGCAGTACTTC; CDR3 protein: CASSLGDRDTYEQYF
J gene: TRBJ2-7; clone size: -; V gene: TRBV28; D gene: -; CDR3 DNA: TGTGCCAGCCTCAACGGACGGAACTACGAGCAGTACTTC; CDR3 protein: CASLNGRNYEQYF
J gene: TRBJ2-7; clone size: -; V gene: TRBV19; D gene: -; CDR3 DNA: TGTGCCAGTAGTATTGATCATGGACTAACCCCTTTTAGCGAGCAGTACTTC; CDR3 protein: CASSIDHGLTPFSEQYF
J gene: TRBJ2-5; clone size: -; V gene: TRBV5-1; D gene: TRBD2; CDR3 DNA: TGCGCCAGCAGTCCCCATGATAGCGGGAGATATCCTTACGGAGAGACCCAGTACTTC; CDR3 protein: CASSPHDSGRYPYGETQYF
J gene: TRBJ1-2; clone size: -; V gene: TRBV5-3; D gene: -; CDR3 DNA: TGTGCCAGAGCCGGGACCGATAAGGTCTATGGCTACACCTTC; CDR3 protein: CARAGTDKVYGYTF
J gene: TRBJ2-1; clone size: once; V gene: TRBV6-1; D gene: TRBD1; CDR3 DNA: TGTGCCAGCAGCAAGGGACAGGGCTTATCCAATGAGCAGTTCTTC; CDR3 protein: CASSKGQGLSNEQFF
J gene: TRBJ2-1; clone size: -; V gene: TRBV27; D gene: -; CDR3 DNA: TGTGCCAGCAGTTCATCCCACAGGGGCCTCCGGGGGAATGAGCAGTTCTTC; CDR3 protein: CASSSSHRGLRGNEQFF
J gene: TRBJ2-2; clone size: -; V gene: TRBV7-2; D gene: TRBD2; CDR3 DNA: TGTGCCAGTTCACGGATAGCGGGAGAACCCACCGGGGAGCTGTTTTTT; CDR3 protein: CASSRIAGEPTGELFF
J gene: TRBJ2-1; clone size: -; V gene: TRBV11-3; D gene: TRBD2; CDR3 DNA: TGTGCCAGCAGCAAATCTAGCGGGGGTCCCTACAATGAGCAGTTCTTC; CDR3 protein: CASSKSSGGPYNEQFF
J gene: TRBJ1-1; clone size: -; V gene: TRBV6-1; D gene: -; CDR3 DNA: TGTGCCAGCAGCGCAGTGTGGGCGGACACTGAAGCTTTCTTT; CDR3 protein: CASSAVWADTEAFF
J gene: TRBJ1-4; clone size: -; V gene: TRBV9; D gene: -; CDR3 DNA: TGTGCCAGCAGCATCCTTGCAACTAATGAAAAACTGTTTTTT; CDR3 protein: CASSILATNEKLFF
J gene: TRBJ2-7; clone size: -; V gene: TRBV9; D gene: -; CDR3 DNA: TGTGCCAGCAGCCCAGAGGACAAACCTTACGAGCAGTACTTC; CDR3 protein: CASSPEDKPYEQYF
J gene: TRBJ2-1; clone size: -; V gene: TRBV7-2; D gene: TRBD2; CDR3 DNA: TGTGCCAGCAGCGCAGGACTAGCGGTATCCTACAATGAGCAGTTCTTC; CDR3 protein: CASSAGLAVSYNEQFF
J gene: TRBJ1-2; clone size: -; V gene: TRBV5-4; D gene: TRBD1; CDR3 DNA: TGTGCCAGCATCGCACAGGGGACCCCTAGCTATGGCTACACCTTC; CDR3 protein: CASIAQGTPSYGYTF
J gene: TRBJ1-1; clone size: -; V gene: TRBV12-5; D gene: TRBD1; CDR3 DNA: TGTGCTAGTGGTTTTGAGGGGGCGCGGGCTTTCTTT; CDR3 protein: CASGFEGARAFF
J gene: TRBJ2-1; clone size: once; V gene: TRBV9; D gene: -; CDR3 DNA: TGTGCCAGCAGCCCGAGGGGCGCGGAAAACTACAATGAGCAGTTCTTC; CDR3 protein: CASSPRGAENYNEQFF
J gene: TRBJ1-2; clone size: -; V gene: TRBV28; D gene: -; CDR3 DNA: TGTGCCACCCAGGGGCGAGGCTATGGCTACACCTTC; CDR3 protein: CATQGRGYGYTF
J gene: TRBJ1-5; clone size: few; V gene: TRBV28; D gene: -; CDR3 DNA: TGTGCCAGCAGTTTATGGCTAGGCAATCAGCCCCAGCATTTT; CDR3 protein: CASSLWLGNQPQHF
J gene: TRBJ2-4; clone size: -; V gene: TRBV29-1; D gene: TRBD2; CDR3 DNA: TGCAGCGTTAGGGACAGACGGACTAGCGGGAGTAATCTCAAAAACATTCAGTACTTC; CDR3 protein: CSVRDRRTSGSNLKNIQYF
J gene: TRBJ1-6; clone size: -; V gene: TRBV25-1; D gene: -; CDR3 DNA: TGTGCCAGCACCCGGAGCGTTGGCTCACCCCTCCACTTT; CDR3 protein: CASTRSVGSPLHF
J gene: TRBJ1-5; clone size: -; V gene: TRBV28; D gene: -; CDR3 DNA: TGTGCCAGCAGTTTAGTATCCCGACAGGCCGATAGCAATCAGCCCCAGCATTTT; CDR3 protein: CASSLVSRQADSNQPQHF
J gene: TRBJ1-4; clone size: -; V gene: TRBV7-8; D gene: -; CDR3 DNA: TGTGCCAGCAGCTTACGACCAGCTCCACTTAATGAAAAACTGTTTTTT; CDR3 protein: CASSLRPAPLNEKLFF
J gene: TRBJ1-2; clone size: -; V gene: TRBV5-1; D gene: -; CDR3 DNA: TGCGCCAGCAGCTTGGGTACCACTAACTATGGCTACACCTTC; CDR3 protein: CASSLGTTNYGYTF
J gene: TRBJ2-1; clone size: -; V gene: TRBV10-1; D gene: -; CDR3 DNA: TGCGCCAGCATCCCCTCGGGTGAGCTAGCGAGGAATGAGCAGTTCTTC; CDR3 protein: CASIPSGELARNEQFF
J gene: TRBJ2-3; clone size: once; V gene: TRBV14; D gene: -; CDR3 DNA: TGTGCCAGCAGCCGGGACCCTGGATATACGCAGTATTTT; CDR3 protein: CASSRDPGYTQYF
J gene: TRBJ1-5; clone size: -; V gene: TRBV7-2; D gene: -; CDR3 DNA: TGTGCCAGCAGCTTAGCGTCCAGGAACAATCAGCCCCAGCATTTT; CDR3 protein: CASSLASRNNQPQHF
J gene: TRBJ2-3; clone size: -; V gene: TRBV7-3; D gene: -; CDR3 DNA: TGTGCCAGCAGCTCTAGCGTGGGCACAGATACGCAGTATTTT; CDR3 protein: CASSSSVGTDTQYF